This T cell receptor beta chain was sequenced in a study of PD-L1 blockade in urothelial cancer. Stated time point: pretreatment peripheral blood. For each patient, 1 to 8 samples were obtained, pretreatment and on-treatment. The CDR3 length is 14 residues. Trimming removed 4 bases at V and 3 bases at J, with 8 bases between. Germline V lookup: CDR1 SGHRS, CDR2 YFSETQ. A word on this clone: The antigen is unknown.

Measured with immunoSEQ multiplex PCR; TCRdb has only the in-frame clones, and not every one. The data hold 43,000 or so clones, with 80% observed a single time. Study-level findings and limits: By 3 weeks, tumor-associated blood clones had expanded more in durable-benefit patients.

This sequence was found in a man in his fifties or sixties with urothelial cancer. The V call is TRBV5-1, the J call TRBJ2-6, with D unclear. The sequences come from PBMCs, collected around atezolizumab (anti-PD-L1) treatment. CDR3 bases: TGCGCCAGCAGCACCGCGGTTGGGGCCAACGTCCTGACTTTC. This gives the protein CASSTAVGANVLTF.